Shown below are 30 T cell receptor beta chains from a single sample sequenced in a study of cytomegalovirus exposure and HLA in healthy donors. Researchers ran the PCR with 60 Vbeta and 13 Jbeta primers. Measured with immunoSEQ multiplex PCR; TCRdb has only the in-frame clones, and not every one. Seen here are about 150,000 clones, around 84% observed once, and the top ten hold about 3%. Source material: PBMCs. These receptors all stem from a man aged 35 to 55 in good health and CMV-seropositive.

In nucleotides, the CDR3 is TGTGCCAGCAGACAGGGCTATGGCTACACCTTC. Protein product: CASRQGYGYTF. The J gene is TRBJ1-2, the V gene TRBV27, with D possibly matching TRBD1 (6 bases). Germline V gene lookup returns CDR1 MNHEY and CDR2 SMNVEV (reference sequence). The CDR3 extends over 11 amino acids. V was trimmed by 6 bases and J by 4 bases, leaving 6 bases between them.

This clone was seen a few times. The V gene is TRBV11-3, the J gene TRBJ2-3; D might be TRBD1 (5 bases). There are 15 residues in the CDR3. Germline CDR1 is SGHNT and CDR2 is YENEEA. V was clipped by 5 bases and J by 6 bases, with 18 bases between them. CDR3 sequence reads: CASSTEGAAVDTQYF. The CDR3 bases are TGTGCCAGCAGCACGGAAGGGGCTGCGGTGGATACGCAGTATTTT.

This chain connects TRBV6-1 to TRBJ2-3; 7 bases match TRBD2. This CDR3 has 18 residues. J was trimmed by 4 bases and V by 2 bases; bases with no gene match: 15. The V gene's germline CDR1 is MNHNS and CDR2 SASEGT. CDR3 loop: CASSESIVAGERADTQYF. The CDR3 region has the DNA TGTGCCAGCAGTGAATCCATCGTCGCGGGAGAAAGAGCAGATACGCAGTATTTT.

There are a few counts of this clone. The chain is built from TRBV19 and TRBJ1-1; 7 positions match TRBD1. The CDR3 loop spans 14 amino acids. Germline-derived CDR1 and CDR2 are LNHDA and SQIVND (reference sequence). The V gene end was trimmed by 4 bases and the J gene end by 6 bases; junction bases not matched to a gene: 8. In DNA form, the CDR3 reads TGTGCCAGTAGTAGGGGACAGATTCTTTCTGAAGCTTTCTTT. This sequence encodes CASSRGQILSEAFF.

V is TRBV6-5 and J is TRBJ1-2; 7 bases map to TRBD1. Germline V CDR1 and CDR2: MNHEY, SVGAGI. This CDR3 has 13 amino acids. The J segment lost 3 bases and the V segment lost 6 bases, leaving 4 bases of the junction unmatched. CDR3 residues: CASRTGYDYGYTF. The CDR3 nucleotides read TGTGCCAGCAGGACAGGGTACGACTATGGCTACACCTTC.

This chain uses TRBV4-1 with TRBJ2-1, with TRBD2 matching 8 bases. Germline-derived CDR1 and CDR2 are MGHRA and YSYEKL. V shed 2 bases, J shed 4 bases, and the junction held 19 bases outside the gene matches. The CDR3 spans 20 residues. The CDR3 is CASSQSLRGATVTLYNEQFF. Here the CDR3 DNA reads TGCGCCAGCAGCCAAAGCCTGCGGGGGGCAACAGTAACTTTATACAATGAGCAGTTCTTC.

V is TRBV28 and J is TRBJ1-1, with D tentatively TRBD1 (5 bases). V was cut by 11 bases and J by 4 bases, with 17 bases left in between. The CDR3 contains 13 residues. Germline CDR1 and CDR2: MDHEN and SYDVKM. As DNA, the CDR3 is TGTGCCGGGGGGGATTCTTTGGGCACTGAAGCTTTCTTT. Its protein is CAGGDSLGTEAFF.

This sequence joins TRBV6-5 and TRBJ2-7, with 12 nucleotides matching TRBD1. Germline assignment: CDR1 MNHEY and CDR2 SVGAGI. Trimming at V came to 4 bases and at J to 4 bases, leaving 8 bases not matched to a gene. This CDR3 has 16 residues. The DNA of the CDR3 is TGTGCCAGCAGTTGGGACAGGGGGCCCTACAAATACGAGCAGTACTTC. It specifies CASSWDRGPYKYEQYF.

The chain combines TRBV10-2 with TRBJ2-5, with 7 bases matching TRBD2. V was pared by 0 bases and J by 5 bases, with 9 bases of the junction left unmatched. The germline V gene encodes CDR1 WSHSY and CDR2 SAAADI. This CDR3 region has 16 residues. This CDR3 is CASSESSGPAGETQYF. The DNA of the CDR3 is TGCGCCAGCAGTGAGTCTAGCGGGCCCGCCGGGGAGACCCAGTACTTC.

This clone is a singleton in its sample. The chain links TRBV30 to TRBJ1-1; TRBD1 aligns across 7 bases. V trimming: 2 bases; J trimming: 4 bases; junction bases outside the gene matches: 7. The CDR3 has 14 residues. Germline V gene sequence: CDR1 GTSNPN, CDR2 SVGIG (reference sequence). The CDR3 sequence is CAWSHTSGGTEAFF. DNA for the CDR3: TGTGCCTGGAGTCACACATCAGGGGGCACTGAAGCTTTCTTT.

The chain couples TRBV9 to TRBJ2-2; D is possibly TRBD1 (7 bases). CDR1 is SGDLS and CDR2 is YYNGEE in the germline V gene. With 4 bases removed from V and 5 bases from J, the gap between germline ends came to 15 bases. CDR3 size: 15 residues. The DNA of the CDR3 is TGTGCCAGCAGCAATAAGGGGGCGGGGACCGGGGAGCTGTTTTTT. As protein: CASSNKGAGTGELFF.

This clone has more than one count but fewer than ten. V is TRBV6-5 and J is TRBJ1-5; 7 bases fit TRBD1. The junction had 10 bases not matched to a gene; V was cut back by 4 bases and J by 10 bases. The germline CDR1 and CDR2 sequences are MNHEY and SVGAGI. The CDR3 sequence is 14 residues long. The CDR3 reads CASSLRQGQGPQHF. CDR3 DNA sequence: TGTGCCAGCAGTTTAAGACAGGGCCAAGGACCCCAGCATTTT.

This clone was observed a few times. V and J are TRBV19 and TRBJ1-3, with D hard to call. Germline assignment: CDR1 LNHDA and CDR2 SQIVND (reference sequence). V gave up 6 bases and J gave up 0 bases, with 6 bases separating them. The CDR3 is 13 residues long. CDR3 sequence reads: CASSRSSGNTIYF. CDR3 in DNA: TGTGCCAGTAGCCGGAGCTCTGGAAACACCATATATTTT.

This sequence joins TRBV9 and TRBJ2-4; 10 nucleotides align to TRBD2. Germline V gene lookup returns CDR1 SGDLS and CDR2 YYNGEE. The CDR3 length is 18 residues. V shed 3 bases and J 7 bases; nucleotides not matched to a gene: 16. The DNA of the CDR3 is TGTGCCAGCAGCGCCTCGGACGGGGCTAGCGGGAGTAAGAACATTCAGTACTTC. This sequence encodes CASSASDGASGSKNIQYF.

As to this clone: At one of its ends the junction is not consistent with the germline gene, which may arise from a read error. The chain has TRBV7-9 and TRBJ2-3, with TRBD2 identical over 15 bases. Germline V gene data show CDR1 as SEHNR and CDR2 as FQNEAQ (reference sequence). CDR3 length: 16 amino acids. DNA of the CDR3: TGTTCCAGCAGCCCGTGGACTAGCGGGAGGGGAGATACGCAGTATTTT. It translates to CSSSPWTSGRGDTQYF.

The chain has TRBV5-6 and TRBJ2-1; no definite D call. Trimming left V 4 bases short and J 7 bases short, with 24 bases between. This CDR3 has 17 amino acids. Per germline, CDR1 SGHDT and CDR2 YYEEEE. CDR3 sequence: CASSLTFPSQTTNEQFF. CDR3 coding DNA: TGTGCCAGCAGCCTCACGTTTCCCTCCCAAACCACAAATGAGCAGTTCTTC.

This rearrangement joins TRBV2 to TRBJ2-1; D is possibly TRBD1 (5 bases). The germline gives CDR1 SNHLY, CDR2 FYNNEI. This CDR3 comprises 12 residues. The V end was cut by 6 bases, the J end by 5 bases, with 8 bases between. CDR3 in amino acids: CASSLQDNEQFF. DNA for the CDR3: TGTGCCAGCAGCTTACAGGACAATGAGCAGTTCTTC.

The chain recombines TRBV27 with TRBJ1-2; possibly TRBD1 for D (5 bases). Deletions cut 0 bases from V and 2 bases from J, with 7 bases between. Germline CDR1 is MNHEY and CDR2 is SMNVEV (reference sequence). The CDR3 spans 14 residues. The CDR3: CASSLSWTNYGYTF. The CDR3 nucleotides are TGTGCCAGCAGTTTATCATGGACAAACTATGGCTACACCTTC.

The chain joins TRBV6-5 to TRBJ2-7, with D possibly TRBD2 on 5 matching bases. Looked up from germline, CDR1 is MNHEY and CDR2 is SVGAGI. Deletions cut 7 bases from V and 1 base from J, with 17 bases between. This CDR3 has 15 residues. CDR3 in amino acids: CASTGPRGPSYEQYF. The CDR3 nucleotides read TGTGCCAGCACGGGTCCTCGCGGGCCGTCCTACGAGCAGTACTTC.

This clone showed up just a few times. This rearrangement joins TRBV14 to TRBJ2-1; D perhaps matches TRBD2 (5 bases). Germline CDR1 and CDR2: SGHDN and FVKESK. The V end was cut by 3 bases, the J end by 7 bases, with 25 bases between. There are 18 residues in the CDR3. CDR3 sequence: CASSHRDGLSRISNEQFF. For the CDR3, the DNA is TGTGCCAGCAGCCACCGAGACGGACTCTCTCGAATATCGAATGAGCAGTTCTTC.

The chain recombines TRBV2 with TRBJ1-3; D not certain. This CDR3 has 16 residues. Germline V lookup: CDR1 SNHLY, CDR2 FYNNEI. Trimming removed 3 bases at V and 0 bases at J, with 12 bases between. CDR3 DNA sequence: TGTGCCAGCAGTGAGTCCAGGTCAAGCTCTGGAAACACCATATATTTT. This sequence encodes CASSESRSSSGNTIYF.

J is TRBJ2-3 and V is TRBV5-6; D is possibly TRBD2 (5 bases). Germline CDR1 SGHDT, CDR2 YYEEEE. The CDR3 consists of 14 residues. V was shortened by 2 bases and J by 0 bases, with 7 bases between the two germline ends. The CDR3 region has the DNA TGTGCCAGCAGCTTTGGGAGTAGCACAGATACGCAGTATTTT. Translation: CASSFGSSTDTQYF.

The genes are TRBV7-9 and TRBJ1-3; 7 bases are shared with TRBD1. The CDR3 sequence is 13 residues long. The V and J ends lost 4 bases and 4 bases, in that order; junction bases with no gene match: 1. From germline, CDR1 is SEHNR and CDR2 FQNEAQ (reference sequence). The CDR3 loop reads CASSSGQGNTIYF. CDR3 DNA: TGTGCCAGCAGCTCGGGACAGGGAAACACCATATATTTT.

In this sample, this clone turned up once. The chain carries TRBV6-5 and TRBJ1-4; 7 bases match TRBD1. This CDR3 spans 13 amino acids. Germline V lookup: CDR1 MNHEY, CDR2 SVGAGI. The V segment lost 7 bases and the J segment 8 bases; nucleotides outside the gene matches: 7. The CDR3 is CASKTGPLEKLFF. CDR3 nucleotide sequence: TGTGCCAGCAAGACAGGGCCCCTGGAAAAACTGTTTTTT.

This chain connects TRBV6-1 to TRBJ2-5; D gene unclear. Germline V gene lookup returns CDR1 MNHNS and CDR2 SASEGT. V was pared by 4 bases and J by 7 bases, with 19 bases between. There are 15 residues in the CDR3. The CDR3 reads CASSVSPESSMTQYF. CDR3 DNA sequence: TGTGCCAGCAGTGTCTCCCCAGAATCTTCGATGACCCAGTACTTC.

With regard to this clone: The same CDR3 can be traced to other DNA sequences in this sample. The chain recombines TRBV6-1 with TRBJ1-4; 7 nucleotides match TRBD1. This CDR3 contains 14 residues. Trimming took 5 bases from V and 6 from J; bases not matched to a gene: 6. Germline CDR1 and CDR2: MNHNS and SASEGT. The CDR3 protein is CASSRQGSDEKLFF. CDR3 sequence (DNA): TGTGCCAGCAGTCGACAGGGCTCGGATGAAAAACTGTTTTTT.

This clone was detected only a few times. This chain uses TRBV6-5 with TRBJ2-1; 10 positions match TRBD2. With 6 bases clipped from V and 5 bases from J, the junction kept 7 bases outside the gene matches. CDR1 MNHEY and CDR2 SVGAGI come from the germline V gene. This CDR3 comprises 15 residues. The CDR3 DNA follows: TGTGCCAGCAGCAGACTAGCGGGTAACCACAATGAGCAGTTCTTC. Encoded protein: CASSRLAGNHNEQFF.

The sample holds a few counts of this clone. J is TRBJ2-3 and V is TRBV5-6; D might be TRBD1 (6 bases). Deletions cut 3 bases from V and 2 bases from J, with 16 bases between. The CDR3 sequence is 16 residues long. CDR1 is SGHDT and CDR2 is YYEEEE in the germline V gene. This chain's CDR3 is CASSSSGTSYTDTQYF. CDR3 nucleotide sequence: TGTGCCAGCAGCTCCTCCGGGACAAGCTACACAGATACGCAGTATTTT.

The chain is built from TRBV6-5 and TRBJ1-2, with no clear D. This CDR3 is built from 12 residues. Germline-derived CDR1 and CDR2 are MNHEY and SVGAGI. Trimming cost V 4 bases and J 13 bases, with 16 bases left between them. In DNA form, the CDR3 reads TGTGCCAGCAGTTCTCAGACGAGGGTGGTCACCTTC. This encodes CASSSQTRVVTF.

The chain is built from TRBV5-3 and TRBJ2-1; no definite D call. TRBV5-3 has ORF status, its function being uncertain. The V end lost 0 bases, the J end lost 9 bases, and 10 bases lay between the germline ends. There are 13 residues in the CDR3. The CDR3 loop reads CARSLGGCGEQFF. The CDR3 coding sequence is TGTGCCAGAAGCTTGGGCGGCTGTGGTGAGCAGTTCTTC.